The T cell receptor (beta chain) under discussion was sequenced for a study of cytomegalovirus exposure and HLA in healthy donors (dated by TCRdb to the late 2010s). Regarding the complete study: An earlier analysis of approximately 640 of the donors reported more than 250 Gb of sequence data and roughly 100 million unique TCR beta sequences from some 180 million T cells. About 330 gigabases of sequencing data and tens of millions of unique TCR sequences made up an early release that covered roughly 670 HLA-typed donors. The genetic ancestry cluster associated with self-reported Caucasian donors included about 81% of the 300 to 450 genotyped donors. The aim of the study was to test whether cataloging public T cell receptors could identify signatures of past pathogen exposure. The study profiled the T cell repertoires of around 700 subjects by immunosequencing and related them to cytomegalovirus serostatus. Besides the first cohort of around 670 subjects, a separate validation cohort made up of 120 different subjects was used. To predict cytomegalovirus infection status, the study combined high-throughput TCR immunosequencing, statistical association of individual TCRs with disease status, and machine learning. A later analysis re-analyzed previously published TCR beta repertoires from approximately 670 donors and added high-resolution HLA genotyping to study TCR occurrence patterns. Rather than using new phenotypic data, the later analysis identified candidate immune exposures from TCR beta sequences and from how often those sequences occurred across donors. An earlier analysis of some 500 of the donors applied high-throughput TCR beta sequencing to assess whether each TCR beta V gene segment acted as functional or pseudogenic. Alongside the repertoire data, information on donor age, sex, ethnicity and CMV serostatus was compiled. In a later genetic analysis, genome-wide SNP genotypes for about three fifths of the 666 donors were used, and that subset was treated as a discovery cohort. All discovery cohort repertoires had been generated on a single sequencing platform. Both class I and class II loci were covered by HLA typing, at four-digit resolution. Typing coverage differed by locus: A, B, C, DRB1 and DQB1 were typed in roughly 620-630 donors, DQA1 in 522, DPA1 in approximately 600, and DPB1 in 472. Roughly 5 DR-DQ haplotypes were handled as single units for association and clustering because linkage in the cohort was strong. Across 300 to 400 genotyped donors of the cohort, an average of about 240,000 unique TCR beta nucleotide sequences per donor were sequenced, and about a sixth of those sequences were non-productive. What the research found in general, with its limitations: In a later analysis, most CMV-associated TCR beta chains were found to appear HLA-restricted, with HLA associations seemingly driven largely by CMV exposure. Some IMGT-functional V segments, including TRBV6-2 and TRBV6-3, could not be told apart with the 87-base-pair reads, so those segments were excluded. Correlated functional status among segregating V segments might reflect linkage disequilibrium, but an unknown experimental factor could not be ruled out. Because HLA typing was unavailable for some donors at each locus, only the typed subset was used in association tests. The only immune exposure information available for the cohort was CMV serostatus. Strong co-occurrence of HLA alleles, especially DR and DQ, made assigning TCR associations to individual alleles difficult. Most TCR sequences were observed very rarely across donors, whereas some public TCRs were present in many individuals. A cluster of highly shared sequence variants was judged likely to be a technical artifact of the sequencing pipeline. In a later analysis, several top co-occurrence clusters were reported to appear linked to parvovirus B19, influenza, CMV and Epstein-Barr virus. Broadly in line with IMGT annotations, most TCR beta V segments showed up in productive rearrangements about 87% or about 30% of the time in an earlier analysis of 450 to 600 of the donors. In vitro tests confirmed that three of the cytomegalovirus-associated TCR beta chains recognize cytomegalovirus antigens. Cytomegalovirus status was reported to be diagnosed by the classifier with high specificity and sensitivity in both the original and validation cohorts. A later genetic analysis associated a missense DCLRE1C variant with V-gene and J-gene trimming of TCR beta chains, and an independent cohort replicated the association. It was suggested by the authors that the approach could potentially be generalized to other disease states and immunological phenotypes. In a later analysis, some 18,000 TCR beta sequences were associated with specific HLA alleles at a false discovery rate of 0.05. The study gave a list of under 200 TCR beta chains associated with cytomegalovirus. A later analysis found that TCR association rates varied across HLA loci, with DRB1 alleles showing the most associated TCRs and HLA-C alleles the fewest. The presence/absence analyses assumed that sequencing depth was roughly uniform across donors, and that assumption may not be true. The cohort was sequenced for TCR beta chains only, and without alpha or paired-chain data the features that could be detected were limited. In a later analysis, HLA-associated TCR beta chains were found to be more clonally expanded and to have lower generation probabilities than equally common non-associated chains. In a later genetic analysis, fewer N-insertions in productive TCRs were reported among donors in an Asian-associated ancestry cluster than the roughly 710-donor mean. A further reported finding was that TCR beta sequences accurately predicted the HLA-A and HLA-B alleles for most subjects in the first cohort. Over 15 rarely observed V segments, including chromosome 9 orphons, were excluded from the earlier analysis of a few hundred of the donors because counts were too low.

Preparation of the library involved the immunoSEQ multiplex PCR assay. For the multiplex PCR, a mixture combining 60 forward primers for TCR Vbeta segments and 13 reverse primers for TCR Jbeta segments was used. The CDR3 region of rearranged TCR beta genes was amplified from genomic DNA with a multiplex PCR assay. The Illumina HiSeq System was used to sequence the amplified TCR beta libraries as 87-base-pair reads. As for how the authors treated the data: Across the 500 to 700 repertoires, a later analysis counted 60 million to 90 million unique TCR beta chains, some 11 million of which were shared by at least two donors. A nearest-neighbor algorithm error-corrected the raw reads and collapsed the reads into unique sequences, merging closely related sequences to remove PCR and sequencing errors. CDR3 sequences were aligned to IMGT reference sequences to assign V, D and J gene segments. For a sequence to be retained, a match of at least six nucleotides was required to both a V gene segment and a J gene segment. A rearrangement was called productive if the CDR3 had no stop codons and remained in frame with V and J, and every other rearrangement was called non-productive. CDR3 was defined by IMGT convention, running from the second conserved V-encoded cysteine to the conserved J-encoded phenylalanine. The earlier analysis of about 610 of the donors excluded any sequence lacking an unambiguous match to a single V gene segment. In an earlier analysis of some 590 of the donors, a V segment was called functional when productive rearrangements were above 56.7%, and segregating when the standard deviation between donors exceeded 5%. A statistical classification framework was built for diagnosing cytomegalovirus status from the catalog of TCR beta chain sequences. In a later analysis, TCR nucleotide sequences were compared against IMGT/GENE-DB human TR gene sequences so that V and J genes could be assigned. In a later analysis, CDR3 sequences and most-parsimonious VDJ recombination scenarios were assigned using the TCRdist pipeline. In a later analysis, every TCR beta chain was defined by the combination of its CDR3 amino acid sequence and its V-gene family, and reads without a unique V-gene family were dropped. In a later analysis, approximately 640 highly shared, low-generation-probability nucleotide sequences were removed to address suspected cross-contamination and a sequencing artifact. In a later analysis, a clonal expansion index was calculated for each public chain from normalized within-repertoire ranks of inferred template counts. A later analysis computed generation probabilities with a VDJ recombination model fitted to out-of-frame rearrangements, and checked the results against IGoR. In a later analysis, TCR-TCR, TCR-HLA and TCR-CMV co-occurrence was scored with hypergeometric tests, and a repertoire-size bias correction was applied to TCR pairs. To estimate false discovery rates, a later analysis permuted the HLA or CMV assignments 20 times. In a later analysis, co-occurring TCRs were grouped using DBSCAN, and TCRdist sequence similarity was added for clustering within HLA-allele-positive subsets. Co-occurrence clustering excluded repertoires with fewer than 30,000 or more than 120,000 public chains, plus five with anomalous nucleotide sharing. Held by TCRdb, this immuneACCESS table contains in-frame sequences only and omits some clones. Under half of the omission traces to an unresolved V gene where checked; the cause of the rest is unknown. V and J calls and clone size are as listed in that table; D and trimming were resolved from the DNA. The sample data list approximately 150,000 clones, and approximately 79% of these were observed just once. The top ten hold roughly 2.9% of the sample.

In total, roughly 710 healthy bone marrow donors made up the cohort. At the time of sampling, every cohort member was nominally healthy, though immune exposures that went unrecorded were likely present. The donor tested CMV seronegative and was one of the 352 seronegative cohort members. Every donor gave a peripheral blood sample, and the peripheral blood mononuclear cells from that sample were used for TCR beta sequencing. Genomic DNA was extracted from the blood cell samples with the Qiagen DNeasy Blood Extraction Kit. V trim: 6 bases; J trim: 4 bases; unmatched bases: 9. From a lookup of the germline V gene, CDR1 and CDR2 are SGHRS and YFSETQ. The CDR3 spans 16 residues, from the cysteine through the phenylalanine. The CDR3 DNA has 48 bases and is translated from base 1. About this clone itself: Its antigen is unknown. No much larger clonotype is one base removed from it; base qualities were not supplied.

The source is a woman in her 30s in good health and CMV-seronegative. The chain uses TRBV5-1 and TRBJ2-1, with 11 bases in between that match TRBD2. The specimen was PBMCs. This receptor has the CDR3 CASTITPSGGYNEQFF. The DNA sequence is given as TGCGCCAGCACCATAACCCCTAGCGGGGGGTACAATGAGCAGTTCTTC.